Sequencing of this T cell receptor (beta chain) was carried out in a study of cytomegalovirus exposure and HLA in healthy donors. Overall study results and limits: A cluster of highly shared sequence variants was likely a sequencing artifact. Most subjects had HLA-A and HLA-B alleles reportedly predicted accurately by TCR beta sequences.

The PCR made use of 60 Vbeta and 13 Jbeta primers. Sequenced by immunoSEQ multiplex PCR; TCRdb stores in-frame clones only, minus some. Found here are more than 95,000 clones, 60% to 80% of them singletons; the top ten hold roughly 3.2%. Germline assignment: CDR1 MNHNY and CDR2 SVGAGI (reference sequence). The CDR3 is 13 residues long. Trimming shortened V by 4 bases and J by 8 bases, and 11 bases separated the two germline ends. About this clone itself: Its specificity is unknown.

Source material: PBMCs. The chain couples TRBV6-6 to TRBJ1-4; unclear D gene. This TCR was recovered from a man between 25 and 39 years old in good health and CMV-seronegative. CDR3 coding DNA: TGTGCCAGCAGTTTAGGCACGGAGGAAAAACTGTTTTTT. Protein product: CASSLGTEEKLFF.